This TCR beta chain was sequenced for a study of blood T cell repertoires in COVID-19. The V and J ends lost 4 bases and 9 bases respectively, with 14 bases between them. Per germline, CDR1 SGHTS and CDR2 YDEGEE. This CDR3 spans 13 amino acids. Using immunoSEQ multiplex PCR, the repertoire was profiled, and TCRdb retains in-frame clones only, with some absent. The sample has about 300,000 clones; 89% are singletons. Seattle's enrolled individuals joined amid active infection and were then monitored longitudinally. The sequencing sample was made of peripheral blood. The V gene is TRBV5-8, the J gene TRBJ2-1; D possibly corresponds to TRBD1 (6 bases). This TCR derives from a woman aged 25 to 39 with COVID-19, enrolled during active disease. The CDR3 sequence: CASSAGGLAEQFF. CDR3 DNA: TGTGCCAGCAGCGCTGGGGGCCTGGCTGAGCAGTTCTTC.